What follows are 18 T cell receptor beta chains derived from one specimen sequenced in a study of vaccination and CD4 T cells after COVID-19. Each CDR3 protein gets one entry after TCRdb re-called the PCR reads with MiXCR. The sample lists fewer than 30,000 distinct CDR3 sequences, 45% to 65% occurring once. The specimen was CD4+ T cells from blood, collected before SARS-CoV-2 vaccination. The receptors were sampled from a human donor who had recovered from COVID-19.

V and J are TRBV29-1 and TRBJ2-6, with D unclear. The germline CDR1 and CDR2 sequences are SQVTM and ANQGSEA. The V gene lost 4 bases and the J gene lost 2 bases, with 3 bases spanning the gap. The CDR3 covers 12 residues. The CDR3 DNA reads TGCAGCGTTGGGCCTGGGGCCAACGTCCTGACTTTC. Encoded protein: CSVGPGANVLTF.

The chain has TRBV5-1 and TRBJ2-7; 9 nucleotides match TRBD1. The CDR3 extends over 15 amino acids. V shed 4 bases, J shed 7 bases, and the junction held 12 bases outside the gene matches. CDR1 is SGHRS, CDR2 YFSETQ, per germline. CDR3 DNA sequence: TGCGCCAGCAGCCCAACAGGGGGCGCAGGTTTTGAGCAGTACTTC. Its protein product is CASSPTGGAGFEQYF.

This clonotype appeared a few times. V gene TRBV20-1 combines with J gene TRBJ2-2, with unresolved D. V dropped 5 bases and J dropped 1 base, with 2 bases sitting between them. The CDR3 is made up of 11 amino acids. Germline V gene data show CDR1 as DFQATT and CDR2 as SNEGSKA (reference sequence). This chain's CDR3 is CSAENTGELFF. The CDR3 nucleotides are TGCAGTGCTGAGAACACCGGGGAGCTGTTTTTT.

The chain links TRBV19 to TRBJ2-1; 9 bases align to TRBD2. Trimming took 8 bases from V and 12 from J; bases not matched to a gene: 11. The CDR3 totals 13 residues. Germline-derived CDR1 and CDR2 are LNHDA and SQIVND (reference sequence). The DNA for the CDR3 is TGTGCCAGTCGGACTAGCGCAAGGGGGGGGCAGTTCTTC. Protein: CASRTSARGGQFF.

The J gene is TRBJ2-7, the V gene TRBV6-1; D gene uncertain. Germline CDR1 is MNHNS and CDR2 is SASEGT. The CDR3 is made up of 13 amino acids. V was pared by 6 bases and J by 1 base, with 10 bases between. The CDR3 bases are TGTGCCAGCAGGCTAGGCCTTTCCTACGAGCAGTACTTC. Translation gives CASRLGLSYEQYF.

The CDR3 loop reads CAWSPTREGQPQHF. The DNA for the CDR3 is TGTGCCTGGAGTCCAACCAGGGAGGGCCAGCCCCAGCATTTT. The chain carries TRBV30 and TRBJ1-5; D might be TRBD1 (5 bases). With 2 bases removed from V and 7 bases from J, the gap between germline ends came to 15 bases. Germline V gene sequence: CDR1 GTSNPN, CDR2 SVGIG (reference sequence). The CDR3 covers 14 residues.

J is TRBJ2-3 and V is TRBV7-9, with 11 bases aligning to TRBD2. This CDR3 is 20 amino acids long. Losses at the gene ends were 0 bases for V and 5 bases for J; bases not matched to a gene: 16. Germline-derived CDR1 and CDR2 are SEHNR and FQNEAQ (reference sequence). The CDR3 here is CASSLAAGWWLAGGRDTQYF. The CDR3 coding sequence is TGTGCCAGCAGCTTAGCGGCAGGGTGGTGGCTAGCGGGAGGCCGAGATACGCAGTATTTT.

The chain recombines TRBV2 with TRBJ2-7; a weak D match, TRBD2 (5 bases). CDR1 and CDR2 from the germline V gene are SNHLY and FYNNEI. Trimming removed 8 bases at V and 2 bases at J, with 13 bases between. This CDR3 has 13 residues. CDR3 region: CASVQVSAYEQYF. CDR3 bases: TGTGCCAGCGTCCAGGTTAGCGCCTACGAGCAGTACTTC. Based on the CDR3 plus reference TRBV2 and TRBJ2-7, the full variable domain is EPEVTQTPSHQVTQMGQEVILRCVPISNHLYFYWYRQILGQKVEFLVSFYNNEISEKSEIFDDQFSVERPDGSNFTLKIRSTKLEDSAMYFCASVQVSAYEQYFGPGTRLTVT.

V usage is TRBV10-2 and J usage is TRBJ2-5, with D perhaps given as TRBD1 or TRBD2 (6 bases each). V was cut by 5 bases and J by 2 bases, with 9 bases left in between. This CDR3 is 13 amino acids long. Per the germline V gene, CDR1 is WSHSY and CDR2 is SAAADI. The CDR3 loop reads CASSKGGQETQYF. DNA for the CDR3: TGCGCCAGCAGTAAGGGGGGACAAGAGACCCAGTACTTC.

The chain has TRBV19 and TRBJ2-6, with TRBD1 matching 9 bases. Losses at the gene ends were 11 bases for V and 0 bases for J; bases not matched to a gene: 5. In germline, CDR1 is LNHDA, CDR2 SQIVND (reference sequence). The CDR3 has 15 amino acids. CDR3 nucleotides: TGTGCCGCCGGACAGGGGAGCTCTGGGGCCAACGTCCTGACTTTC. Translation gives CAAGQGSSGANVLTF.

The genes are TRBV15 and TRBJ2-3; 10 nucleotides line up with TRBD2. The CDR3 has 16 amino acids. V shed 3 bases and J 4 bases; nucleotides not matched to a gene: 7. From germline, CDR1 is LNHNV and CDR2 YYDKDF (reference sequence). Here the CDR3 DNA reads TGTGCCACCAGCAGGGCACTAGCGGGAAGTTCAGATACGCAGTATTTT. Residues: CATSRALAGSSDTQYF.

This clonotype was seen more than once but under ten times. This chain joins TRBV7-3 and TRBJ2-5; D ambiguous. In germline, CDR1 is SGHTA, CDR2 FQGTGA. The length of the CDR3 is 13 residues. The ends were cut back, 1 base at V and 5 bases at J, with 8 bases in the middle. CDR3 amino acids: CASSLRMGETQYF. In DNA, the CDR3 is TGTGCCAGCAGCTTAAGGATGGGGGAGACCCAGTACTTC.

The chain recombines TRBV2 with TRBJ1-6; 8 bases line up with TRBD1. Looked up from germline, CDR1 is SNHLY and CDR2 is FYNNEI. This CDR3 spans 15 amino acids. Germline trimming cut 6 bases from V and 7 bases from J; bases unmatched to any gene: 8. The CDR3 bases are TGTGCCAGCAGCCCCGGGACAGGTGTGAATTCACCCCTCCACTTT. Amino acid sequence: CASSPGTGVNSPLHF.

This clonotype was seen more than once but under ten times. The rearrangement uses TRBV7-2 and TRBJ2-7; D uncertain. Germline lookup yields CDR1 SGHTA and CDR2 FQGNSA. Between the trimmed V and J ends, which lost 5 bases and 6 bases, there was a span of 11 bases. CDR3 length: 12 residues. The DNA for the CDR3 is TGTGCCAGCAGCAGACACCTAGGCGAGCAGTACTTC. Translated, it gives CASSRHLGEQYF.

The V gene is TRBV7-9, the J gene TRBJ2-7; 12 nucleotides align to TRBD2. CDR1 is SEHNR, CDR2 FQNEAQ, per germline (reference sequence). Trimming cost V 5 bases and J 4 bases; bases outside gene matches: 15. This CDR3 has 18 amino acids. This CDR3 is CASSQQASGRALDYEQYF. CDR3 nucleotides: TGTGCCAGCAGCCAGCAGGCTAGCGGGAGGGCCTTGGATTACGAGCAGTACTTC.

This chain connects TRBV7-8 to TRBJ1-6, with D hard to call. The V gene's germline CDR1 is SGHVS and CDR2 FQNEAQ. The CDR3 contains 16 residues. Trimming removed 1 base at V and 5 bases at J, with 12 bases between. CDR3 coding DNA: TGTGCCAGCAGCTTAGTAAAAGGAACCGATAATTCACCCCTCCACTTT. It specifies CASSLVKGTDNSPLHF.

The rearrangement links TRBV20-1 to TRBJ2-2; 8 nucleotides agree with TRBD1. The germline CDR1 and CDR2 sequences are DFQATT and SNEGSKA (reference sequence). V shed 6 bases and J 6 bases; nucleotides not matched to a gene: 15. The CDR3 runs to 16 residues. CDR3 DNA sequence: TGCAGTGCCGCGGGACAGGCCCACGGGGCTCCCGGGGAGCTGTTTTTT. Encoded protein: CSAAGQAHGAPGELFF.

The chain recombines TRBV6-1 with TRBJ1-5, with 7 bases aligning to TRBD1. V shed 6 bases and J 2 bases; nucleotides not matched to a gene: 4. The CDR3 is 14 residues long. CDR1 is MNHNS and CDR2 is SASEGT in the germline V gene. CDR3 sequence: CASRDDRGNQPQHF. DNA for the CDR3: TGTGCCAGCAGGGATGACAGGGGCAATCAGCCCCAGCATTTT.